The 17 T cell receptor beta chains presented below share a single source sample, sequenced in a study of beta chain features in type 1 diabetes. The study, taken as a whole, reports: Type 1 diabetes patients had moderately but significantly shorter TCRB CDR3s in all four CD4+ subsets.

Of the isolated RNA, all was reverse transcribed, and so the sequenced material was expressed TCRB transcripts. The data were produced by immunoSEQ multiplex PCR, yet TCRdb's version contains in-frame clones alone and is incomplete. The sample contains roughly 340,000 clones, about 14% of which appear only once. What these receptors recognize is not known. Sequencing was carried out using naive CD4+ T cells from blood. These receptors were obtained from a woman under 30 with type 1 diabetes.

The chain is built from TRBV7-2 and TRBJ2-7, with 7 positions matching TRBD1. The CDR3 has 15 residues. Germline CDR1 and CDR2: SGHTA and FQGNSA. J lost 1 base, V lost 5 bases, and 8 bases had no gene match. The DNA of the CDR3 is TGTGCCAGCAGCCTGGGACAGATACGATCCTACGAGCAGTACGTC. It translates to CASSLGQIRSYEQYV.

This clone was counted a few times. Other DNA sequences in the sample encode the same CDR3. V usage is TRBV30 and J usage is TRBJ1-5; D perhaps matches TRBD1 (6 bases). Germline CDR1 is GTSNPN and CDR2 is SVGIG (reference sequence). The ends were cut back, 3 bases at V and 4 bases at J, with 10 bases in the middle. This CDR3 is 13 amino acids long. CDR3 region: CAWSLDRNQPQHF. DNA for the CDR3: TGTGCCTGGAGCCTGGACAGAAATCAGCCCCAGCATTTT.

This clone occurred a few times. This sequence joins TRBV5-7 and TRBJ2-1; weak D call: TRBD1 (7 bases). TRBV5-7 is identified as an open reading frame with a role that is uncertain. V was clipped by 7 bases and J by 4 bases, with 24 bases between them. The CDR3 length is 17 residues. In DNA, the CDR3 is TGTGCCAGCCAATGTGGGGGGCCGGGACAGTTTTACAATGAGCAGTTCTTC. This translates into CASQCGGPGQFYNEQFF.

This clone has only a few counts. The chain is built from TRBV5-6 and TRBJ2-5; TRBD1 agrees at 11 bases. Per the germline V gene, CDR1 is SGHDT and CDR2 is YYEEEE. The CDR3 is 15 amino acids. The ends lost 1 base at V and 5 bases at J; junction bases unmatched: 4. The CDR3 region is CASSLRTGGAETQYF. The CDR3 bases are TGTGCCAGCAGCTTGAGGACAGGGGGCGCGGAGACCCAGTACTTC.

The chain uses TRBV5-1 and TRBJ2-3; TRBD2 might be the D (5 bases). Germline lookup yields CDR1 SGHRS and CDR2 YFSETQ. Deletions cut 4 bases from V and 3 bases from J, with 9 bases between. The length of the CDR3 is 13 residues. CDR3 region: CASSGVATDTQYF. The CDR3 DNA follows: TGCGCCAGCAGCGGAGTAGCGACAGATACGCAGTATTTT.

The V and J genes are TRBV15 and TRBJ1-2; D may be TRBD1 (6 bases). This CDR3 spans 14 amino acids. Germline V gives CDR1 LNHNV, CDR2 YYDKDF (reference sequence). The V end was cut by 2 bases, the J end by 4 bases, with 11 bases between. The CDR3, as DNA: TGTGCCACCAGCAGACGACAGGCTGGCTATGGCTACACCTTC. Translated: CATSRRQAGYGYTF.

This clone was recorded a few times. The chain couples TRBV29-1 to TRBJ1-2; D is possibly TRBD1 (5 bases). Trimming left V 5 bases short and J 3 bases short, with 16 bases between. CDR1 SQVTM and CDR2 ANQGSEA come from the germline V gene. The length of the CDR3 is 14 residues. The CDR3 spells CSVSTPGQDYGYTF. CDR3 in DNA: TGCAGCGTTTCCACCCCCGGACAAGACTATGGCTACACCTTC.

This sequence joins TRBV27 and TRBJ1-1, with 8 bases identical to TRBD1. Germline V gene data show CDR1 as MNHEY and CDR2 as SMNVEV (reference sequence). The CDR3 covers 14 residues. V was clipped by 3 bases and J by 4 bases; unmatched bases: 4. This CDR3 reads CASSFQGAFTEAFF. The CDR3 bases are TGTGCCAGCAGTTTTCAGGGGGCTTTCACTGAAGCTTTCTTT.

The chain uses TRBV6-5 and TRBJ2-1; TRBD2 matches at 7 bases. Germline V gene data show CDR1 as MNHEY and CDR2 as SVGAGI. With 4 bases clipped from V and 0 bases from J, the junction kept 6 bases outside the gene matches. The CDR3 sequence is 16 residues long. CDR3 sequence reads: CASSWWGGSSYNEQFF. CDR3 DNA sequence: TGTGCCAGCAGTTGGTGGGGCGGGAGCTCCTACAATGAGCAGTTCTTC.

Remarks on this clone: Other nucleotide sequences from this sample produce the same CDR3. J is TRBJ2-7 and V is TRBV19; the match to TRBD1 covers 8 bases. After removal of 7 bases from V and 3 bases from J, the junction contained 5 bases not matched to a gene. Germline V gene lookup returns CDR1 LNHDA and CDR2 SQIVND (reference sequence). CDR3 length: 13 residues. In nucleotides, the CDR3 is TGTGCCAGTAAACCCGGGACAGGCTACGAGCAGTACTTC. Amino acids: CASKPGTGYEQYF.

J is TRBJ1-1 and V is TRBV6-1; D call uncertain. Trimming pared 4 bases from V and 4 bases from J, leaving 10 bases between. Per germline, CDR1 MNHNS and CDR2 SASEGT. The CDR3 runs 13 residues. The CDR3 region is CASSARRGTEAFF. CDR3 nucleotide sequence: TGTGCCAGCAGTGCACGCCGGGGCACTGAAGCTTTCTTT.

The chain recombines TRBV19 with TRBJ1-1, with 7 nucleotides matching TRBD1. This CDR3 contains 13 residues. V lost 7 bases, J lost 2 bases, and 4 bases stayed unmatched. Per germline, CDR1 LNHDA and CDR2 SQIVND (reference sequence). In DNA form, the CDR3 reads TGTGCCAGTAATAACAGGGGAAACACTGAAGCTTTCTTT. It specifies CASNNRGNTEAFF.

The chain carries TRBV2 and TRBJ1-5; D unclear. The CDR3 has 15 amino acids. Between the trimmed V and J ends, which lost 7 bases and 0 bases, there was a span of 13 bases. Per germline, CDR1 SNHLY and CDR2 FYNNEI. The CDR3: CASTSSFYSNQPQHF. In nucleotides, the CDR3 is TGTGCCAGCACCTCGTCCTTTTATAGCAATCAGCCCCAGCATTTT.

The chain links TRBV6-6 to TRBJ2-3; possibly TRBD1 for D (5 bases). The CDR3 length is 15 residues. Trimming took 8 bases from V and 4 from J, leaving 19 bases between them. The V gene's germline CDR1 is MNHNY and CDR2 SVGAGI (reference sequence). The DNA for the CDR3 is TGTGCCAGCTCCTTTGGGGCCTTATCCTCAGATACGCAGTATTTT. Translated, it gives CASSFGALSSDTQYF.

There are a few counts of this clone. V usage is TRBV7-2 and J usage is TRBJ1-1, with D possibly matching TRBD1 (6 bases). Trimming took 3 bases from V and 1 from J, leaving 9 bases between them. There are 14 residues in the CDR3. In germline, CDR1 is SGHTA, CDR2 FQGNSA. CDR3 sequence (DNA): TGTGCCAGCAGCTTCGGACAGAAGAACACTGAAGCTTTCTTT. Its protein product is CASSFGQKNTEAFF.

This clone was observed a few times. J is TRBJ2-1 and V is TRBV5-1; 8 bases line up with TRBD2. Germline V gene sequence: CDR1 SGHRS, CDR2 YFSETQ. CDR3 length: 16 amino acids. Unmatched junction bases numbered 11, after V lost 4 bases and J lost 5 bases. In nucleotides, the CDR3 is TGCGCCAGCAGCGCCCGCCCTAGCGGGCCCAACAATGAGCAGTTCTTC. Its protein is CASSARPSGPNNEQFF.

The J gene is TRBJ1-5, the V gene TRBV18, with 8 positions matching TRBD1. The CDR3 contains 15 residues. The V gene's germline CDR1 is KGHSH and CDR2 LQKENI. The junction had 6 bases not matched to a gene; V was cut back by 2 bases and J by 6 bases. This chain's CDR3 is CASSPTTGAVQPQHF. DNA of the CDR3: TGTGCCAGCTCACCAACGACAGGGGCGGTTCAGCCCCAGCATTTT.